The rows below give T cell receptor beta chains drawn from one sample of a study of glioma-infiltrating T cells after dendritic cell vaccination. Produced via immunoSEQ multiplex PCR; TCRdb's table is partial and in-frame only. The sample contains 71,000 or so clones, 81% of which appear only once. The sample consisted of blood, taken before dendritic cell vaccination. These receptors were taken from a human donor with glioblastoma. The CDR3 runs from the conserved cysteine through the conserved F or W. The order of the fields is V gene, J gene, D gene, clone size, CDR3 protein, CDR3 DNA. The D gene is left open where the match is weak. Expanded clones get a size class; other rows say once, few or many, or leave the size out.

TRBV7-4	TRBJ2-7	TRBD1	NA	CASSPPPGQPDYEQYF	TGTGCCAGCAGCCCGCCCCCGGGACAGCCCGATTACGAGCAGTACTTC
TRBV6-6	TRBJ2-3	NA	few	CASSYLLAGRTDTQYF	TGTGCCAGCAGTTACCTTCTGGCGGGTAGGACAGATACGCAGTATTTT
TRBV7-9	TRBJ2-7	NA	NA	CASSLRGLSSYEQYF	TGTGCCAGCAGCTTAAGGGGTCTGAGCTCCTACGAGCAGTACTTC
TRBV5-6	TRBJ1-2	NA	few	CASSLGPNYGYTF	TGTGCCAGCAGCTTGGGGCCTAACTATGGCTACACCTTC
TRBV2	TRBJ2-1	TRBD2	NA	CASSSSGQSYNEQFF	TGTGCCAGCAGTTCTAGCGGGCAGTCCTACAATGAGCAGTTCTTC
TRBV2	TRBJ1-6	TRBD1	few	CASSETGSSPLHF	TGTGCCAGCAGTGAGACAGGGAGCTCACCCCTCCACTTT
TRBV7-6	TRBJ2-2	TRBD2	NA	CASSLPFPTSGVDTGELFF	TGTGCCAGCAGCCTACCGTTTCCCACTAGCGGGGTAGACACCGGGGAGCTGTTTTTT
TRBV7-9	TRBJ1-2	NA	few	CASSAKLGGGYTF	TGTGCCAGCAGCGCTAAATTGGGAGGCGGCTACACCTTC
TRBV7-2	TRBJ1-3	NA	NA	CASSLSENTIYF	TGTGCCAGCAGCTTATCAGAAAACACCATATATTTT
TRBV7-3	TRBJ2-6	NA	NA	CASSPGYSGANVLTF	TGTGCCAGCAGCCCAGGGTACTCTGGGGCCAACGTCCTGACTTTC
TRBV5-1	TRBJ1-1	TRBD1	NA	CASNTGGAGSTEAFF	TGCGCCAGCAACACAGGGGGCGCGGGTAGCACTGAAGCTTTCTTT
TRBV6-5	TRBJ1-1	NA	NA	CASSLANRGTEAFF	TGTGCCAGCAGTTTGGCAAATAGGGGCACTGAAGCTTTCTTT
TRBV5-1	TRBJ2-1	NA	NA	CASSLASEDEQFF	TGCGCCAGCAGCTTGGCCTCGGAGGATGAGCAGTTCTTC
TRBV7-3	TRBJ1-1	NA	NA	CASSSGHLRGMNTEAFF	TGTGCCAGCAGCTCCGGACACCTAAGGGGGATGAACACTGAAGCTTTCTTT
TRBV2	TRBJ2-7	NA	once	CASSFPVAYEQYF	TGTGCCAGCAGTTTCCCGGTGGCCTACGAGCAGTACTTC
TRBV19	TRBJ1-2	TRBD1	NA	CASSILLTTGLGYGYTF	TGTGCCAGTAGTATCCTTCTCACGACAGGGTTGGGGTATGGCTACACCTTC
TRBV18	TRBJ1-5	NA	NA	CASTRDSGNQPQHF	TGTGCCAGCACCCGAGACAGTGGCAATCAGCCCCAGCATTTT
TRBV6-5	TRBJ2-7	TRBD1	NA	CASTRDRAYEQYF	TGTGCCAGCACCAGGGACAGGGCCTACGAGCAGTACTTC
TRBV5-1	TRBJ1-6	NA	once	CASSLWDIGNSPLHF	TGCGCCAGCAGCTTATGGGACATCGGAAATTCACCCCTCCACTTT
TRBV19	TRBJ1-2	TRBD1	few	CASTHSGPGQLIYGYTF	TGTGCCAGTACCCACTCAGGGCCGGGACAGCTAATCTATGGCTACACCTTC
TRBV4-3	TRBJ2-7	NA	NA	CASSQDWAGAYEQYF	TGCGCCAGCAGCCAAGATTGGGCCGGTGCCTACGAGCAGTACTTC
TRBV7-6	TRBJ2-5	NA	NA	CASSFNQETQYF	TGTGCCAGCAGCTTCAATCAAGAGACCCAGTACTTC
TRBV30	TRBJ1-5	NA	once	CAWSARGEGQPQHF	TGTGCCTGGAGTGCCCGGGGGGAGGGTCAGCCCCAGCATTTT
TRBV6-5	TRBJ1-2	NA	NA	CASRSAGIGYTF	TGTGCCAGCAGGTCTGCAGGGATTGGCTACACCTTC
TRBV9	TRBJ1-1	NA	NA	CASSVGQGHTEAFF	TGTGCCAGCAGCGTTGGTCAGGGGCACACTGAAGCTTTCTTT
TRBV7-9	TRBJ2-3	NA	NA	CASSPPSAAGTSTDTQYF	TGTGCCAGCAGCCCGCCCAGTGCGGCTGGAACTAGCACAGATACGCAGTATTTT
TRBV7-3	TRBJ2-3	TRBD1	NA	CASSATGTTLRDTQYF	TGTGCCAGCAGCGCGACAGGGACCACCCTTAGAGATACGCAGTATTTT
TRBV6-5	TRBJ1-2	NA	NA	CASSYSGGDGYTF	TGTGCCAGCAGTTACTCAGGCGGTGATGGCTACACCTTC
TRBV19	TRBJ2-6	TRBD1	NA	CASSIVGTGDHGGANVLTF	TGTGCCAGTAGTATAGTTGGGACAGGGGATCATGGTGGGGCCAACGTCCTGACTTTC
TRBV7-2	TRBJ1-2	NA	once	CASRPSREGSDGYTF	TGTGCCAGCAGGCCCTCGAGGGAGGGTAGCGATGGCTACACCTTC
TRBV2	TRBJ1-3	NA	NA	CASRAYAGAGNTIYF	TGTGCCAGCAGAGCTTATGCGGGGGCTGGAAACACCATATATTTT
TRBV9	TRBJ2-7	NA	NA	CASSVGSSQAYEQYF	TGTGCCAGCAGCGTCGGTAGTTCCCAAGCTTACGAGCAGTACTTC
TRBV15	TRBJ1-2	TRBD1	NA	CATSRDQGAYGYTF	TGTGCCACCAGCAGAGACCAGGGGGCTTATGGCTACACCTTC
TRBV4-1	TRBJ2-1	NA	NA	CASSQGLSSYNEQFF	TGCGCCAGCAGCCAAGGGTTGAGCTCCTACAATGAGCAGTTCTTC
TRBV6-1	TRBJ2-2	TRBD1	once	CASSIRDRDTGELFF	TGTGCCAGCAGTATACGGGACAGGGACACCGGGGAGCTGTTTTTT
TRBV4-2	TRBJ1-2	NA	NA	CASSQEGMSDYGYTF	TGTGCCAGCAGCCAGGAGGGGATGTCAGACTATGGCTACACCTTC
TRBV5-1	TRBJ1-6	TRBD1	NA	CASSLEQGASYNSPLHF	TGCGCCAGCAGCTTGGAACAGGGGGCTTCCTATAATTCACCCCTCCACTTT
TRBV29-1	TRBJ1-1	NA	NA	CSVLGGLVTEAFF	TGCAGCGTTTTGGGGGGACTAGTCACTGAAGCTTTCTTT
TRBV5-1	TRBJ2-1	TRBD2	NA	CASSWTSGIEQFF	TGCGCCAGCAGCTGGACTAGCGGAATTGAGCAGTTCTTC
TRBV21-1	TRBJ1-2	NA	NA	CASRQQRSGGDYGYTF	TGTGCCAGCAGACAACAGAGGTCAGGGGGCGACTATGGCTACACCTTC
TRBV7-2	TRBJ1-1	TRBD1	NA	CASTQQGASTEAFF	TGTGCCAGCACCCAACAGGGGGCGTCTACTGAAGCTTTCTTT